A selection of T cell receptor beta chains follows, all from one sample in a study of blood T cell repertoires in COVID-19. The protocol was immunoSEQ multiplex PCR, while the TCRdb copy is restricted to in-frame clones and leaves out a portion. The sample lists under 300,000 clones; approximately 91% were seen once. The sequencing input was PBMCs or T cells enriched from blood (not recorded which). The source is a middle-aged woman with acute COVID-19. CDR3s include the opening cysteine and the closing phenylalanine or tryptophan. A D gene is named only where the DNA matches it firmly. Where a row states a size, it is once, few, many or the class of an expanded clone; other rows omit it.

TRBJ1-3 | TRBV19 | few | NA | TGTGCCAGTACCGGGCGGGGCCGCTCCACTGGAAACACCATATATTTT | CASTGRGRSTGNTIYF
TRBJ1-2 | TRBV29-1 | NA | NA | TGCAGCGTCGACGTTTCAGCGAACTATGGCTACACCTTC | CSVDVSANYGYTF
TRBJ1-2 | TRBV7-8 | NA | TRBD1 | TGTGCCAGCAGCTTACGGCCAGCCGGACAGGGGGGAGGCTATGGCTACACCTTC | CASSLRPAGQGGGYGYTF
TRBJ2-5 | TRBV18 | NA | NA | TGTGCCAGCTCACCACCGGTCAGGAAAGAGACCCAGTACTTC | CASSPPVRKETQYF
TRBJ2-7 | TRBV28 | NA | TRBD2 | TGTGCCAGCAGCCCATCGGGAGGGCCCAACAAGCAGTACTTC | CASSPSGGPNKQYF
TRBJ2-7 | TRBV5-4 | NA | NA | TGTGCCAGCAGCTTGGGGAGGGGATCCGCGGGGGAGCAGTACTTC | CASSLGRGSAGEQYF
TRBJ1-2 | TRBV9 | NA | NA | TGTGCCAGCAGCGCGACAGAGAACTATGGCTACACCTTC | CASSATENYGYTF
TRBJ2-1 | TRBV7-3 | NA | TRBD1 | TGTGCCAGCAGCTCATCCGGGACAGGGGGTTTGTATGAGCAGTTCTTC | CASSSSGTGGLYEQFF
TRBJ1-2 | TRBV27 | NA | NA | TGTGCCAGCAGCTCCACAGGGTCGTATGGCTACACCTTC | CASSSTGSYGYTF
TRBJ2-1 | TRBV9 | NA | NA | TGTGCCAGCAGCGTAGCTGAGGGTTATGAGCAGTTCTTC | CASSVAEGYEQFF
TRBJ1-1 | TRBV29-1 | NA | TRBD1 | TGCAGCGTTGCACCGGGACAGGGGATGAACACTGAAGCTTTCTTT | CSVAPGQGMNTEAFF
TRBJ2-2 | TRBV7-8 | once | TRBD1 | TGTGCCAGCAGCTTAGCTTCTACAGGGGGCGTAAGGACCGGGGAGCTGTTTTTT | CASSLASTGGVRTGELFF
TRBJ1-2 | TRBV19 | once | TRBD1 | TGTGCCAGTAGTTCTAACCCAACAGGGGTGGCGAGCTATGGCTACACCTTC | CASSSNPTGVASYGYTF
TRBJ2-7 | TRBV11-2 | NA | NA | TGTGCCAGCAGCCTTACCTTCGGCGAGCAGTACTTC | CASSLTFGEQYF
TRBJ1-1 | TRBV12-3/TRBV12-4 | NA | TRBD1 | TGTGCCAGCAGTACCGGGACAGGTCGTGAAGCTTTCTTT | CASSTGTGREAFF
TRBJ1-4 | TRBV15 | NA | NA | TGTGCCACCAGCAAAACGAGCGGGGGCCGGCCAGGAGGACTGTTTTTT | CATSKTSGGRPGGLFF
TRBJ2-1 | TRBV7-2 | NA | TRBD2 | TGTGCCAGCAGCCCTCGGACTAGCGAAGCCAATGAGCAGTTCTTC | CASSPRTSEANEQFF
TRBJ1-1 | TRBV7-9 | NA | NA | TGTGCCAGCAGCTTTGAGACCATAGTGCCGGGTACCGGAGCTTTCTTT | CASSFETIVPGTGAFF
TRBJ2-1 | TRBV4-2 | NA | NA | TGTGCCAGCAGCCAAGAGCGGGACTCCTTCCATGAGCAGTTCTTC | CASSQERDSFHEQFF
TRBJ1-5 | TRBV2 | NA | NA | TGTGCCAGCAGTCGCACAGGGAACCGCAATCAGCCCCAGCATTTT | CASSRTGNRNQPQHF
TRBJ2-3 | TRBV7-2 | NA | NA | TGTGCCAGCAACGCCTGGGGGGGCGGGAGCGCTAGGGATACGCAGTATTTT | CASNAWGGGSARDTQYF
TRBJ2-2 | TRBV4-1 | NA | NA | TGCGCCAGCAGAACGGGACTGTCGAACACCGGGGAGCTGTTTTTT | CASRTGLSNTGELFF
TRBJ2-5 | TRBV19 | NA | TRBD1 | TGTGCCAGTAGTGATTCGCATGGGACAGATTTTCAAGAGACCCAGTACTTC | CASSDSHGTDFQETQYF
TRBJ1-2 | TRBV24-1 | once | TRBD1 | TGTGCCACCAGTGACACGGACAGGGCGAATGGCTACACCTTC | CATSDTDRANGYTF
TRBJ2-7 | TRBV4-1 | NA | TRBD2 | TGCGCCAGCAGCCTCCTCGGGGGGTACGAGCAGTACTTC | CASSLLGGYEQYF